Shown below are 14 T cell receptor beta chains from a single sample sequenced in a study of T cell clones after liver transplantation. The repertoire was sequenced with immunoSEQ multiplex PCR; TCRdb's copy has only in-frame clones and lacks some. The sample carries 50,000 or so clones, over 55% recorded once. The sequencing here drew on CD4+ T cells from blood, taken around 54 months after liver transplant. These receptors came from a human patient who received a liver transplant. Part of the T cells may come from the graft donor.

J is TRBJ1-5 and V is TRBV2, with D perhaps matching TRBD1 (5 bases). CDR3 length: 15 amino acids. Trimming took 6 bases from V and 5 from J, leaving 17 bases between them. Germline V CDR1 and CDR2: SNHLY, FYNNEI. The chain's CDR3 is CASSPKGWGDQPQHF. CDR3 in DNA: TGTGCCAGCAGCCCCAAAGGATGGGGGGATCAGCCCCAGCATTTT.

The chain uses TRBV4-1 and TRBJ1-1; D perhaps matches TRBD1 (5 bases). The V and J ends lost 0 bases and 0 bases respectively, with 14 bases between them. Germline V gene lookup returns CDR1 MGHRA and CDR2 YSYEKL. CDR3 length: 17 amino acids. The CDR3 reads CASSQDHGTPMNTEAFF. CDR3 in DNA: TGCGCCAGCAGCCAAGATCACGGGACCCCAATGAACACTGAAGCTTTCTTT.

This chain connects TRBV18 to TRBJ2-2; D gene ambiguous. The V end lost 3 bases, the J end lost 1 base, and 6 bases lay between the germline ends. The CDR3 consists of 14 residues. CDR1 KGHSH and CDR2 LQKENI come from the germline V gene. The CDR3 reads CASSPDLNTGELFF. The CDR3 coding sequence is TGTGCCAGCTCACCTGACCTGAACACCGGGGAGCTGTTTTTT.

The CDR3 DNA follows: TGTGCCAGCACCTTCATATCCCCGGTGGGGGGCTCCTACGAGCAGTACTTC. This encodes CASTFISPVGGSYEQYF. This chain links TRBV28 with TRBJ2-7; perhaps TRBD2 as D (6 bases). Trimming took 7 bases from V and 0 from J, leaving 22 bases between them. The CDR3 sequence is 17 residues long. Looked up from germline, CDR1 is MDHEN and CDR2 is SYDVKM. The full variable domain, its missing parts supplied by reference TRBV28 and TRBJ2-7, is DVKVTQSSRYLVKRTGEKVFLECVQDMDHENMFWYRQDPGLGLRLIYFSYDVKMKEKGDIPEGYSVSREKKERFSLILESASTNQTSMYLCASTFISPVGGSYEQYFGPGTRLTVT.

This sequence joins TRBV6-5 and TRBJ2-7, with 8 bases fitting TRBD1. V was pared by 6 bases and J by 6 bases, with 4 bases of the junction left unmatched. Germline V gene lookup returns CDR1 MNHEY and CDR2 SVGAGI. The CDR3 length is 12 residues. In nucleotides, the CDR3 is TGTGCCAGCAGCCGACAGGGGCTCGAGCAGTACTTC. Translated, it gives CASSRQGLEQYF.

The chain carries TRBV2 and TRBJ1-2, with 7 bases lining up with TRBD1. There are 12 residues in the CDR3. Germline assignment: CDR1 SNHLY and CDR2 FYNNEI. V lost 6 bases, J lost 8 bases, and 6 bases stayed unmatched. CDR3 amino acids: CASSQTGMGYTF. Here the CDR3 DNA reads TGTGCCAGCAGCCAGACAGGGATGGGCTACACCTTC.

This chain joins TRBV27 and TRBJ1-5, with D hard to call. Germline values: CDR1 MNHEY, CDR2 SMNVEV (reference sequence). V lost 0 bases and J 7 bases, leaving 7 bases between the germline ends. The CDR3 sequence is 13 residues long. The CDR3 DNA follows: TGTGCCAGCAGTTTATCGATGGTCCAGCCCCAGCATTTT. This translates into CASSLSMVQPQHF.

The V and J genes are TRBV19 and TRBJ2-2, with D unclear. Between the trimmed V and J ends, which lost 6 bases and 5 bases, there was a span of 4 bases. This CDR3 is 11 amino acids long. Germline values: CDR1 LNHDA, CDR2 SQIVND (reference sequence). The CDR3 protein is CASRDTGELFF. The CDR3, as DNA: TGTGCCAGTAGGGATACCGGGGAGCTGTTTTTT.

The gene calls are TRBV11-2 and TRBJ2-1, with 7 bases aligning to TRBD2. The CDR3 runs to 16 residues. V shed 0 bases, J shed 8 bases, and the junction held 10 bases outside the gene matches. Germline values: CDR1 SGHAT, CDR2 FQNNGV. CDR3 amino acids: CASSLEGREGIDEQFF. The CDR3 DNA reads as TGTGCCAGCAGCTTAGAAGGCAGGGAGGGGATTGATGAGCAGTTCTTC.

Written as DNA, the CDR3 is TGCGCCAGCTCCCAAGCCACAGATACGCAGTATTTT. Translating it yields CASSQATDTQYF. The J gene is TRBJ2-3, the V gene TRBV10-2, with D unresolved. Per germline, CDR1 WSHSY and CDR2 SAAADI. Trimming pared 8 bases from V and 2 bases from J, leaving 8 bases between. The CDR3 has 12 residues.

J is TRBJ2-2 and V is TRBV11-3, with 7 positions matching TRBD2. Germline CDR1 SGHNT, CDR2 YENEEA. The CDR3 consists of 15 residues. Germline trimming cut 2 bases from V and 5 bases from J; bases unmatched to any gene: 5. CDR3 nucleotide sequence: TGTGCCAGCAGCTTATCTAGCGGAGCGACCGGGGAGCTGTTTTTT. Translated, it gives CASSLSSGATGELFF.

This clone was detected a few times. The chain carries TRBV9 and TRBJ1-5; maybe TRBD1 (5 bases). CDR1 is SGDLS and CDR2 is YYNGEE in the germline V gene. V was pared by 0 bases and J by 4 bases, with 11 bases between. CDR3 length equals 15 residues. The CDR3 coding sequence is TGTGCCAGCAGCGTAGGGGACGGAGATAATCAGCCCCAGCATTTT. It is translated as CASSVGDGDNQPQHF.

On this clone: Additional DNA sequences in this sample encode the identical CDR3. This chain's CDR3 is CSVGTEGNTIYF. DNA for the CDR3: TGCAGCGTTGGGACAGAAGGAAACACCATATATTTT. V usage is TRBV29-1 and J usage is TRBJ1-3; maybe TRBD1 (6 bases). This CDR3 contains 12 residues. The germline V gene has CDR1 SQVTM and CDR2 ANQGSEA. V lost 4 bases and J lost 4, with 8 bases in between.

This chain joins TRBV7-2 and TRBJ2-3; TRBD2 aligns across 9 bases. The CDR3 extends over 16 amino acids. Germline V gives CDR1 SGHTA, CDR2 FQGNSA. J was trimmed by 2 bases and V by 5 bases; bases with no gene match: 8. CDR3 in DNA: TGTGCCAGCAGCAATCGGTTAGCGGGGGCCACAGATACGCAGTATTTT. This codes for CASSNRLAGATDTQYF.